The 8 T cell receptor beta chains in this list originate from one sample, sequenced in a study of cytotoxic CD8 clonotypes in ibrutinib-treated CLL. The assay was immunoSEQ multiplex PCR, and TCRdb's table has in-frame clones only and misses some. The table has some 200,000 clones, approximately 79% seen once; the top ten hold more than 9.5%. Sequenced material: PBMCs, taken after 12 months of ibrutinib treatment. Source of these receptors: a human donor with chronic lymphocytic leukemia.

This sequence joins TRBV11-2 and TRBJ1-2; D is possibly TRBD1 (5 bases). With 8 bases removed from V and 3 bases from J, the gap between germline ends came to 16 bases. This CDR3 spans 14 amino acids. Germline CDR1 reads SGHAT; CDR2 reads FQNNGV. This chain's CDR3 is CASSRTSGDYGYTF. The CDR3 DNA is TGTGCCAGCTCCCGGACAAGTGGGGACTATGGCTACACCTTC.

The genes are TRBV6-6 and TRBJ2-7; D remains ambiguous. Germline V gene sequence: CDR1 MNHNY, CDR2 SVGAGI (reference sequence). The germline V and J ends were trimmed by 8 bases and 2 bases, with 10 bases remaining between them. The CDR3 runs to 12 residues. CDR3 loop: CASQARPYEQYF. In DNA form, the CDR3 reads TGTGCCAGCCAGGCCAGGCCCTACGAGCAGTACTTC.

The CDR3 bases are TGTGCCAGCAGTGAAGGACAGGGGTCTGGAAACACCATATATTTT. Its protein product is CASSEGQGSGNTIYF. The rearrangement uses TRBV2 and TRBJ1-3; TRBD1 aligns across 8 bases. The CDR3 runs to 15 residues. Germline loops: CDR1 SNHLY, CDR2 FYNNEI. The junction had 0 bases not matched to a gene; V was cut back by 1 base and J by 1 base.

In DNA form, the CDR3 reads TGTGCCAGCAGCCTCGTAATGAGGGACAACTATGGCTACACCTTC. Its translation: CASSLVMRDNYGYTF. The chain joins TRBV7-2 to TRBJ1-2; D is possibly TRBD1 (5 bases). Germline V gene data show CDR1 as SGHTA and CDR2 as FQGNSA. V was pared by 5 bases and J by 2 bases, with 15 bases between. This CDR3 contains 15 residues.

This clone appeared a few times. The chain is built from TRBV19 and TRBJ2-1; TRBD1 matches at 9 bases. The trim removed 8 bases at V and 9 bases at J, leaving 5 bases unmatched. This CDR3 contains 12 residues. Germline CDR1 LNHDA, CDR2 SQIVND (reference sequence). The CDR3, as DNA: TGTGCCAGTGGGACAGGGATTGGTGAGCAGTTCTTC. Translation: CASGTGIGEQFF.

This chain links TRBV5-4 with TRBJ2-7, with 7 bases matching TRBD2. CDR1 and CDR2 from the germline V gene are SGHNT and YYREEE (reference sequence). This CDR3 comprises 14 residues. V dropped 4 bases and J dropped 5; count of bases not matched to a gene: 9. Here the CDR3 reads CASSPGGRPHEQYF. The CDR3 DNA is TGTGCCAGCAGCCCGGGGGGACGACCCCACGAGCAGTACTTC.

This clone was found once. The CDR3 loop is CASSLSPTGPDTQYF. DNA of the CDR3: TGTGCCAGCAGCCTCTCACCGACAGGGCCAGATACGCAGTATTTT. The chain recombines TRBV6-1 with TRBJ2-3, with TRBD1 identical over 7 bases. CDR3 length: 15 residues. CDR1 is MNHNS and CDR2 is SASEGT in the germline V gene. Losses at the gene ends were 6 bases for V and 4 bases for J; bases not matched to a gene: 10.

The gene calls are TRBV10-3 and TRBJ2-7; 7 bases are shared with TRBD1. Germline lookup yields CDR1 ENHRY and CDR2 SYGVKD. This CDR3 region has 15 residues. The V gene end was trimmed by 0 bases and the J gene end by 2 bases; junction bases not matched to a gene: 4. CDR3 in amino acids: CAISESVTGTYEQYF. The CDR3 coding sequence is TGTGCCATCAGTGAGTCCGTGACAGGGACCTACGAGCAGTACTTC.